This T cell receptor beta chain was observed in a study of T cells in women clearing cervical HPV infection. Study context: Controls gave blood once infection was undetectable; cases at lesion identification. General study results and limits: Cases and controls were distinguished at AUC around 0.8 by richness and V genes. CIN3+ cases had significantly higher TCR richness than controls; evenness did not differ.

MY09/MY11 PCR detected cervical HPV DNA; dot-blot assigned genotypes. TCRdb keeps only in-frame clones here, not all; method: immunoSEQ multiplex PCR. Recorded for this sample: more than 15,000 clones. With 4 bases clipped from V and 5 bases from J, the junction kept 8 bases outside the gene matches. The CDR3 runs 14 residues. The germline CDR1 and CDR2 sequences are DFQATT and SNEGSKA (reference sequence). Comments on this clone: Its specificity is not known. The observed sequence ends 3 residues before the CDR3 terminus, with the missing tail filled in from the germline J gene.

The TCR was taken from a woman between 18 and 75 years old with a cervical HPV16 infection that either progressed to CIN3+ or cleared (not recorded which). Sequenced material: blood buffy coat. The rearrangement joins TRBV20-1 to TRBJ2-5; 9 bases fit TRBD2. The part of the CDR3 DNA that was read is TGCAGTGCTATTGCGGGGGGGCCTCGGGAGACC. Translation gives CSAIAGGPRET. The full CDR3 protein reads CSAIAGGPRETQYF.